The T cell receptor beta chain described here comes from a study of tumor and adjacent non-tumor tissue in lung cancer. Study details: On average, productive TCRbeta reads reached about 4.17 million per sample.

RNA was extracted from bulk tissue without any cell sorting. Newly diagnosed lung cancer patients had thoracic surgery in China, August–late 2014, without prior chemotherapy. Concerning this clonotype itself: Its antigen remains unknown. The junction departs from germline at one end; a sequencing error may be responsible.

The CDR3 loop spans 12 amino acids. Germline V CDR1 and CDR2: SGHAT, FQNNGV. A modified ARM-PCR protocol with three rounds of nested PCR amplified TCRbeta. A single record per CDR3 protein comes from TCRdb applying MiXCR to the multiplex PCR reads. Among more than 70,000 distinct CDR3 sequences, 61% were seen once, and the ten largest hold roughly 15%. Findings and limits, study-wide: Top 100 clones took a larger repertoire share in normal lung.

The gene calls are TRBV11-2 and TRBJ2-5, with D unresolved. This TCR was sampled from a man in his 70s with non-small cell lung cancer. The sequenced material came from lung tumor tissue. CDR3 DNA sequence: TGTGCTAGCAGCTGGCCGGCAGAGACCCATTACTTC. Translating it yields CASSWPAETHYF.